The T cell receptor (gamma chain) under discussion was sequenced for a study of human gamma delta and Vdelta1 T cells. Study outcomes and limitations: Delta One T cells were reportedly polyclonal and broadly cytotoxic against acute myeloid leukemia.

In regard to this clone: The antigen remains undetermined.

TCRdb re-analyzed the PCR reads via CATT. The table includes roughly 4,500 gamma-chain clones, about 32% detected once. The V gene's germline CDR1 is EGSTGY and CDR2 YDSYTSSV. The CDR3 covers 16 residues. Trimming cost V 4 bases and J 0 bases; bases outside gene matches: 8. The receptor was isolated from a human donor in good health. Sequencing used Vdelta1 gamma-delta T cells from blood grown in culture (DOT cells). The chain has TRGV4 and TRGJP1. The CDR3 nucleotides are TGTGCCACCTGGGACGGGCCCTATACCACTGGTTGGTTCAAGATATTT. This translates into CATWDGPYTTGWFKIF.